The 5 T cell receptor beta chains listed next were all sequenced from one sample in a study of blood T cell repertoires in COVID-19. Profiled with immunoSEQ multiplex PCR; TCRdb holds only in-frame clones, not every one. The sample has some 250,000 clones; more than 75% are singletons. Source material: PBMCs or T cells enriched from blood (not recorded which). These receptors were taken from a woman in her 40s with acute COVID-19.

The chain links TRBV28 to TRBJ1-4; the match to TRBD1 covers 7 bases. V was pared by 1 base and J by 2 bases, with 7 bases of the junction left unmatched. The CDR3 is 17 residues long. The germline V gene encodes CDR1 MDHEN and CDR2 SYDVKM. As DNA, the CDR3 is TGTGCCAGCAGTTTATTGACAGGGACGGGGACTAATGAAAAACTGTTTTTT. Protein: CASSLLTGTGTNEKLFF.

This rearrangement joins TRBV28 to TRBJ2-2; possible D gene TRBD1, 5 bases. V was trimmed by 7 bases and J by 6 bases, leaving 24 bases between them. CDR3 length equals 17 residues. Germline-derived CDR1 and CDR2 are MDHEN and SYDVKM. The CDR3: CASNLKSGKARAGELFF. The CDR3 DNA sequence: TGTGCCAGCAATCTGAAGTCAGGGAAAGCCCGAGCCGGGGAGCTGTTTTTT.

This chain uses TRBV19 with TRBJ2-5, with TRBD1 matching over 8 bases. The V segment lost 6 bases and the J segment 6 bases; nucleotides outside the gene matches: 6. The CDR3 extends over 13 amino acids. From germline, CDR1 is LNHDA and CDR2 SQIVND (reference sequence). CDR3 loop: CASSGQGTQTQYF. The CDR3 nucleotides read TGTGCCAGTAGCGGACAGGGCACGCAGACCCAGTACTTC. Together with reference TRBV19 and TRBJ2-5, the CDR3 gives the full variable domain: DGGITQSPKYLFRKEGQNVTLSCEQNLNHDAMYWYRQDPGQGLRLIYYSQIVNDFQKGDIAEGYSVSREKKESFPLTVTSAQKNPTAFYLCASSGQGTQTQYFGPGTRLLVL.

The V call is TRBV7-2, the J call TRBJ1-3, with D unclear. CDR3 length equals 14 residues. Trimming shortened V by 5 bases and J by 4 bases, and 12 bases separated the two germline ends. The germline gives CDR1 SGHTA, CDR2 FQGNSA. CDR3 sequence (DNA): TGTGCCAGCAGCATCTCAGTATCCGGAAACACCATATATTTT. This encodes CASSISVSGNTIYF.

The rearrangement links TRBV11-2 to TRBJ2-1; 7 nucleotides line up with TRBD1. This CDR3 comprises 13 residues. Trimming at V came to 0 bases and at J to 12 bases, leaving 5 bases not matched to a gene. The germline gives CDR1 SGHAT, CDR2 FQNNGV. For the CDR3, the DNA is TGTGCCAGCAGCTTAGAGGACAGGCTTCGGCAGTTCTTC. Amino acids: CASSLEDRLRQFF.